A selection of T cell receptor beta chains follows, all from one sample in a study of T cell changes during pregnancy in multiple sclerosis. Method: immunoSEQ multiplex PCR; TCRdb's copy keeps in-frame clones and lacks some. The data hold over 100,000 clones, with around nine tenths observed a single time. The specimen was peripheral blood, collected in the third trimester of pregnancy. Receptors originate from a female donor with multiple sclerosis, enrolled in a pregnancy study. CDR3s include the opening cysteine and the closing phenylalanine or tryptophan. Each record gives: clone size, D gene, J gene, V gene, CDR3 protein, CDR3 DNA. The D gene is left open where the match is weak. A clone size is listed for some rows: how often the clone was seen (once, few, many), or a class if it is expanded.

>NA|NA|TRBJ2-5|TRBV15
CATSRVRRGETQYF
TGTGCCACCAGCAGAGTGCGCCGAGGAGAGACCCAGTACTTC
>NA|NA|TRBJ1-1|TRBV5-1
CASSFTGTEAFF
TGCGCCAGCAGCTTTACAGGGACTGAAGCTTTCTTT
>NA|TRBD1|TRBJ2-7|TRBV25-1
CASSHDRADEQYF
TGTGCCAGCAGCCACGACAGGGCCGACGAGCAGTACTTC
>NA|NA|TRBJ2-7|TRBV5-1
CASSSPQVPYEQYF
TGCGCCAGCAGCTCACCCCAGGTGCCCTACGAGCAGTACTTC
>once|NA|TRBJ2-7|TRBV28
CASIPSLGAAYEQYF
TGTGCCAGCATCCCGAGCCTGGGGGCGGCCTACGAGCAGTACTTC
>NA|TRBD1|TRBJ1-5|TRBV5-6
CASSTRTGRLRSQPQHF
TGTGCCAGCAGCACACGGACAGGGAGGTTAAGAAGTCAGCCCCAGCATTTT
>NA|NA|TRBJ1-1|TRBV27
CAANLGEDTEAFF
TGTGCCGCTAATTTGGGGGAGGACACTGAAGCTTTCTTT
>NA|NA|TRBJ2-6|TRBV2
CASRDNTVGANVLTF
TGTGCCAGCCGGGACAACACCGTCGGGGCCAACGTCCTGACTTTC
>NA|NA|TRBJ2-5|TRBV5-8
CASSPRVMQETQYF
TGTGCCAGCAGCCCGAGGGTCATGCAAGAGACCCAGTACTTC
>NA|TRBD1|TRBJ1-1|TRBV19
CASSITTGGTEAFF
TGTGCCAGTAGTATCACGACAGGGGGCACTGAAGCTTTCTTT
>NA|TRBD1|TRBJ2-5|TRBV5-4
CASSLTGAETQYF
TGTGCCAGCAGCCTTACAGGGGCCGAGACCCAGTACTTC
>NA|TRBD1|TRBJ1-6|TRBV7-8
CASSPRQGFGSPLHF
TGTGCCAGCAGCCCCCGACAGGGTTTTGGTTCACCCCTCCACTTT
>NA|TRBD1|TRBJ2-1|TRBV9
CASSPRDRGRSDEQFF
TGTGCCAGCAGCCCCCGCGACAGGGGGAGGTCCGATGAGCAGTTCTTC
>NA|TRBD2|TRBJ2-5|TRBV7-9
CASSLGSRGTSQETQYF
TGTGCCAGCAGCTTAGGCTCGCGGGGGACCTCACAAGAGACCCAGTACTTC
>NA|NA|TRBJ1-5|TRBV6-1
CASSEALTYSNQPQHF
TGTGCCAGCAGTGAAGCGCTCACTTATAGCAATCAGCCCCAGCATTTT
>NA|NA|TRBJ1-2|TRBV5-5
CASSLDAEFGGYTF
TGTGCCAGCAGCTTGGATGCGGAGTTCGGGGGCTACACCTTC
>NA|TRBD2|TRBJ2-7|TRBV5-5
CASSLGLAGEIYEQYF
TGTGCCAGCAGCCTAGGACTAGCGGGGGAGATCTACGAGCAGTACTTC
>NA|NA|TRBJ1-1|TRBV7-9
CASSSPPSTEAFF
TGTGCCAGCAGCTCCCCCCCGAGTACTGAAGCTTTCTTT
>NA|TRBD1|TRBJ1-2|TRBV7-2
CASSPDRGNGYTF
TGTGCCAGCAGCCCGGACAGGGGTAATGGCTACACCTTC
>NA|NA|TRBJ2-1|TRBV5-1
CASSTVEGYNEQFF
TGCGCCAGCAGCACCGTGGAGGGATACAATGAGCAGTTCTTC
>NA|TRBD1|TRBJ1-2|TRBV6-5
CASSSTGEGYTF
TGTGCCAGCAGTTCGACAGGGGAGGGCTACACCTTC
>once|NA|TRBJ1-4|TRBV11-2
CASSLGLSGATNEKLFF
TGTGCCAGCAGCTTAGGACTTTCGGGTGCAACTAATGAAAAACTGTTTTTT
>NA|NA|TRBJ1-2|TRBV28
CASSTRNRLSYGYTF
TGTGCCAGCAGTACCCGCAACAGGTTATCCTATGGCTACACCTTC
>NA|NA|TRBJ1-1|TRBV6-5
CASSYSIGGSNTEAFF
TGTGCCAGCAGTTACAGCATAGGGGGATCGAACACTGAAGCTTTCTTT
>NA|TRBD2|TRBJ2-3|TRBV6-5
CASSSGLAGNTDTQYF
TGTGCCAGCAGTTCGGGACTAGCGGGCAACACAGATACGCAGTATTTT
>NA|TRBD1|TRBJ1-2|TRBV5-8
CASSFGTAQAKYGYTF
TGTGCCAGCAGCTTTGGGACAGCGCAAGCCAAATATGGCTACACCTTC
>NA|NA|TRBJ2-7|TRBV27
CASSLNRVTFEQYF
TGTGCCAGCAGTTTAAACAGGGTAACTTTTGAGCAGTACTTC
>once|NA|TRBJ2-2|TRBV28
CASSFQDTGELFF
TGTGCCAGCAGTTTCCAGGATACCGGGGAGCTGTTTTTT
>NA|TRBD2|TRBJ2-7|TRBV5-1
CASSSASGGSSYEQYF
TGCGCCAGCAGCTCTGCTAGCGGGGGGAGCTCCTACGAGCAGTACTTC
>NA|NA|TRBJ1-1|TRBV28
CASSIRTMAEAFF
TGTGCCAGCAGTATCCGGACAATGGCTGAAGCTTTCTTT
>NA|NA|TRBJ2-1|TRBV28
CASSLGGVPEQFF
TGTGCCAGCAGTTTAGGTGGAGTTCCTGAGCAGTTCTTC
>NA|NA|TRBJ1-1|TRBV5-5
CASSPPSRVNTEAFF
TGTGCCAGCAGCCCTCCGTCCAGGGTGAACACTGAAGCTTTCTTT
>once|TRBD1|TRBJ1-1|TRBV30
CAWMRGPMNTEAFF
TGTGCCTGGATGAGGGGGCCCATGAACACTGAAGCTTTCTTT
>NA|NA|TRBJ1-2|TRBV30
CAWSPQANNYGYTF
TGTGCCTGGAGTCCACAGGCGAATAACTATGGCTACACCTTC
>NA|TRBD1|TRBJ1-2|TRBV5-5
CASSLDLTGPYGYTF
TGTGCCAGCAGCTTGGATTTGACAGGGCCCTATGGCTACACCTTC
>NA|NA|TRBJ2-7|TRBV10-3
CATHTGSGEQYF
TGTGCCACGCACACAGGGTCGGGGGAGCAGTACTTC
>NA|TRBD1|TRBJ1-2|TRBV5-1
CASSGLGQGMSYTF
TGCGCCAGCAGCGGTCTGGGACAGGGGATGAGCTACACCTTC
>NA|TRBD2|TRBJ2-6|TRBV2
CASSPTAGGSRSGANVLTF
TGTGCCAGCAGCCCGACGGCGGGGGGCAGCCGGTCTGGGGCCAACGTCCTGACTTTC
>NA|NA|TRBJ1-5|TRBV21-1
CASSKDKKGTGNQPQHF
TGTGCCAGCAGCAAAGATAAGAAAGGGACAGGGAATCAGCCCCAGCATTTT
>NA|NA|TRBJ1-6|TRBV30
CAARKESLHF
TGTGCCGCCCGAAAGGAGTCCCTCCACTTT
>NA|NA|TRBJ2-2|TRBV25-1
CASRTAGETGELFF
TGTGCCAGTAGGACTGCCGGGGAAACCGGGGAGCTGTTTTTT